The subject of this entry is one T cell receptor (beta chain). The antigen is unknown. The source of the sample is a study of T cells in localized non-small cell lung cancer. Sequencing used immunoSEQ multiplex PCR; TCRdb keeps in-frame clones, though not all of them. In the table there are about 9,800 clones, roughly 45% of which are singletons. V was pared by 0 bases and J by 7 bases, with 10 bases between. CDR3 length equals 14 residues. Germline loops: CDR1 KGHSH, CDR2 LQKENI. General observations from the study: There was higher T cell clonality in uninvolved adjacent lung than in tumor, and it was highest there.

The V and J genes are TRBV18 and TRBJ2-4; maybe TRBD2 (6 bases). This TCR was recovered from a woman aged 40-70 years with stage I lung adenocarcinoma. The sequencing used lymph node tissue, collected before any cancer treatment. Here the CDR3 reads CASSPPSGRNIQYF. The CDR3 region has the DNA TGTGCCAGCTCACCACCCTCAGGGAGGAACATTCAGTACTTC.